This is a list of T cell receptor beta chains from one sample in a study of cytomegalovirus exposure and HLA in healthy donors. Sequenced by immunoSEQ multiplex PCR; TCRdb stores in-frame clones only, minus some. The sample holds some 140,000 clones, 74% seen once. Sequencing was performed on PBMCs. The receptor set was obtained from a man younger than 45 in good health and CMV-seronegative. CDR3s include the opening cysteine and the closing phenylalanine or tryptophan. A D gene is named only where the DNA matches it firmly. Clone sizes are given selectively: once, few, many, or a class where the clone is expanded.

j_call d_call clone_size cdr3_length v_call cdr3_nt cdr3_aa
TRBJ1-1 NA few 13 TRBV6-6 TGTGCCAGCTGTTTACAGATGAACACTGAAGCTTTCTTT CASCLQMNTEAFF
TRBJ1-2 TRBD1 NA 12 TRBV28 TGTGCCAGCAGAGACAGGGGATGGGGCTACACCTTC CASRDRGWGYTF
TRBJ2-1 NA NA 12 TRBV9 TGTGCCAGCAGTCCCAGGGGGGATGAGCAGTTCTTC CASSPRGDEQFF
TRBJ2-7 TRBD1 NA 15 TRBV7-2 TGTGCCAGCAGACGGCGGGACAGGGGAACCTACGAGCAGTACTTC CASRRRDRGTYEQYF
TRBJ2-7 NA NA 15 TRBV5-4 TGTGCCAGCAGCTTGGACAGCCCGAGCTCCTACGAGCAGTACTTC CASSLDSPSSYEQYF
TRBJ2-5 NA once 11 TRBV9 TGTGCCAGCAGCGAAGCGGAGACCCAGTACTTC CASSEAETQYF
TRBJ1-1 TRBD1 NA 17 TRBV4-3 TGCGCCAGCAGCCAAACAACTCGGACAGGCCTGAACACTGAAGCTTTCTTT CASSQTTRTGLNTEAFF
TRBJ2-7 NA NA 16 TRBV5-1 TGCGCCAGCAGCTTGGAACTAGCCGATACGGAGGGCGAGCAGTACTTC CASSLELADTEGEQYF
TRBJ2-7 NA NA 14 TRBV19 TGTGCCAGTAGTCCTCGACGGGACACCTACGAGCAGTACTTC CASSPRRDTYEQYF
TRBJ2-2 TRBD1 NA 16 TRBV5-1 TGCGCCAGCAGCTTGCTTACAGGGGCATTGGCCGGGGAGCTGTTTTTT CASSLLTGALAGELFF
TRBJ2-3 TRBD2 NA 15 TRBV29-1 TGCAGCGTTGAAGACGGGCGGGAGTCCACAGATACGCAGTATTTT CSVEDGRESTDTQYF
TRBJ2-2 TRBD2 NA 14 TRBV5-1 TGCGCCAGCAGGCTAGCGGGGAACACCGGGGAGCTGTTTTTT CASRLAGNTGELFF
TRBJ2-1 NA NA 15 TRBV11-3 TGTGCCAGCAGCTTACGCGCAGGTTCGATCAATGAGCAGTTCTTC CASSLRAGSINEQFF
TRBJ2-7 NA once 14 TRBV4-2 TGTGCCAGCAGCCAAGACGGCAGGGTCGGCGAGCAGTACTTC CASSQDGRVGEQYF
TRBJ2-6 TRBD1 NA 15 TRBV2 TGTGCCAGCAGCGTGACAGGGGCTGGGGCCAACGTCCTGACTTTC CASSVTGAGANVLTF
TRBJ2-2 NA NA 18 TRBV6-1 TGTGCCAGCAGTGAAGCGCTTCGGGGTAGCGGGAACACCGGGGAGCTGTTTTTT CASSEALRGSGNTGELFF
TRBJ1-2 NA NA 12 TRBV11-2 TGTGCCAGCAGTCGGGGGGCGAGAGGCTACACCTTC CASSRGARGYTF
TRBJ1-1 NA NA 15 TRBV28 TGTGCCAGCAATAGTGGAGCATATATCGACACTGAAGCTTTCTTT CASNSGAYIDTEAFF
TRBJ2-2 NA NA 16 TRBV5-8 TGTGCCAGCAGCTGGGGGGACAGAAGTGGCACCGGGGAGCTGTTTTTT CASSWGDRSGTGELFF
TRBJ2-7 TRBD1 NA 14 TRBV5-1 TGCGCCAGCAGCTCCAGGGGGTCTCCCTACGAGCAGTACTTC CASSSRGSPYEQYF
TRBJ1-4 TRBD1 NA 16 TRBV25-1 TGTGCCAGCAGTGGGACCATCAGGGGGAATAGCGGAAAACTGTTTTTT CASSGTIRGNSGKLFF
TRBJ2-1 TRBD2 NA 17 TRBV5-1 TGCGCCAGCAGTCCTTGGACTAGCGGGGAGGCGTTAAATGAGCAGTTCTTC CASSPWTSGEALNEQFF
TRBJ2-3 NA few 17 TRBV5-1 TGCGCCAGCAGCTTGGCCTCAGCGGGTAGGAGCACAGATACGCAGTATTTT CASSLASAGRSTDTQYF
TRBJ2-3 NA NA 12 TRBV6-1 TGTGCCAGCAGTCCAGGGGAGGATACGCAGTATTTT CASSPGEDTQYF
TRBJ1-1 NA NA 15 TRBV10-3 TGTGCCATCAGTGAGCGAGCCATTGAGAACACTGAAGCTTTCTTT CAISERAIENTEAFF
TRBJ1-2 TRBD1 NA 13 TRBV29-1 TGCAGCGTTGAACGACAGGGAGAAGATGGCTACACCTTC CSVERQGEDGYTF
TRBJ2-7 TRBD1 NA 13 TRBV7-2 TGTGCCAGCAGCGGACAGGGACCCTACGAGCAGTACTTC CASSGQGPYEQYF
TRBJ2-1 TRBD2 once 15 TRBV19 TGTGCCAGTAGCCCACAAGCGGGGTCCTACAATGAGCAGTTCTTC CASSPQAGSYNEQFF
TRBJ1-3 NA NA 14 TRBV6-1 TGTGCCAGCAGTGCTGGCCAGGCTACTTATCCCATATATTTT CASSAGQATYPIYF
TRBJ2-2 NA few 14 TRBV25-1 TGTGCCAGCAGTCGCCGGGAGAACACCGGGGAGCTGTTTTTT CASSRRENTGELFF
TRBJ1-2 NA NA 14 TRBV19 TGTGCCAGTAGTCCCCTAAACCTCGTCAGGGGCTACACCTTC CASSPLNLVRGYTF
TRBJ2-7 TRBD1 NA 13 TRBV5-6 TGTGCCAGCAGCCTCGGACAGGGTGCCGAGCAGTACTTC CASSLGQGAEQYF
TRBJ2-7 NA NA 11 TRBV28 TGTGCCAGCAGGTCTCCCTACGAGCAGTACTTC CASRSPYEQYF
TRBJ2-7 NA NA 13 TRBV5-4 TGTGCCAGCAGCTTGAGTCAGAACTACGAGCAGTACTTC CASSLSQNYEQYF
TRBJ2-2 NA NA 13 TRBV6-4 TGTGCCAGCAGTGGCCAGGGGTCCGGGGAGCTGCTTTTT CASSGQGSGELLF
TRBJ2-7 TRBD2 NA 16 TRBV7-3 TGTGCCAGCAGCTCGACTAGCGGGGAGGTATATCGCGAGCAGTACTTC CASSSTSGEVYREQYF
TRBJ2-2 NA NA 16 TRBV9 TGTGCCAGCAGCGTAGTCGCGGGGACGAACACCGGGGAGCTGTTTTTT CASSVVAGTNTGELFF
TRBJ1-4 NA NA 14 TRBV30 TGTGCCTGGAGTGTCCAAGGGGGTGTGGAAAAACTGTTTTTT CAWSVQGGVEKLFF
TRBJ2-2 NA NA 16 TRBV5-6 TGTGCCAGCAGCTTGGGTCTGGCAGGGATTAACGGGGAGCTGTTTTTT CASSLGLAGINGELFF
TRBJ1-1 NA few 15 TRBV6-5 TGTGCCAGCAGTTACTCGGGAGGGGGGGGCACTGAAGCTTTCTTT CASSYSGGGGTEAFF
TRBJ1-2 NA few 13 TRBV4-2 TGTGCCAGCAGCCAAGACCTAAACTATGGCTACACCTTC CASSQDLNYGYTF
TRBJ2-5 TRBD1 NA 15 TRBV5-1 TGCGCCAGCAGCTTTTCGACAGGGGCGGAAGAGACCCAGTACTTC CASSFSTGAEETQYF
TRBJ2-7 TRBD1 NA 16 TRBV15 TGTGCCACCAGCAGAGAAAAAGGACAGGCCTACTACGAGCAGTACTTC CATSREKGQAYYEQYF
TRBJ2-1 TRBD2 NA 16 TRBV7-3 TGTGCCAGCAGCCTGGGACTAGCGGGGGGCGACAATGAGCAGTTCTTC CASSLGLAGGDNEQFF
TRBJ1-6 NA NA 13 TRBV28 TGTGCCAGCAGTCCCAGATCCAATTCACCCCTCCACTTT CASSPRSNSPLHF
TRBJ1-4 TRBD1 NA 16 TRBV27 TGTGCCAGCAGTTTGGGTCCAGGGACAGGGGTGGAAAAACTGTTTTTT CASSLGPGTGVEKLFF
TRBJ2-2 TRBD1 NA 16 TRBV5-1 TGCGCCAGCAGCCACAAGACAGGGGGTACGGCCGGGGAGCTGTTTTTT CASSHKTGGTAGELFF
TRBJ1-2 TRBD1 once 13 TRBV7-2 TGTGCCAGCAGGGGGGACAGCACTTATGGCTACACCTTC CASRGDSTYGYTF
TRBJ2-2 NA NA 14 TRBV19 TGTGCCAGTAGTACGACAAGTAACACCGGGGAGCTGTTTTTT CASSTTSNTGELFF
TRBJ1-3 NA NA 14 TRBV11-2 TGTGCCAGCAGTGGACAGATATCTGGAAACACCATATATTTT CASSGQISGNTIYF
TRBJ2-3 NA NA 15 TRBV5-6 TGTGCCAGCAGCTTGGCGCTGGAGAACACAGATACGCAGTATTTT CASSLALENTDTQYF